A selection of T cell receptor beta chains follows, all from one sample in a study of cytomegalovirus exposure and HLA in healthy donors. The assay was immunoSEQ multiplex PCR, and TCRdb's table has in-frame clones only and misses some. The sample totals under 150,000 clones. The sequenced sample consisted of PBMCs. These receptors originate from a woman in her 40s in good health and CMV-seronegative. Each CDR3 is given with its conserved first and last residue. The D gene is left open where the match is weak.

d_gene: TRBD1
v_gene: TRBV6-5
j_gene: TRBJ2-3
CDR3aa: CASRVQGASPQYF
CDR3nt: TGTGCCAGCAGGGTCCAGGGGGCCTCCCCCCAGTATTTT

d_gene: .
v_gene: TRBV4-1
j_gene: TRBJ2-3
CDR3aa: CASSQDQRQTSTDTQYF
CDR3nt: TGCGCCAGCAGCCAAGATCAAAGACAAACTAGCACAGATACGCAGTATTTT

d_gene: TRBD1
v_gene: TRBV6-1
j_gene: TRBJ2-6
CDR3aa: CASVTGGSGANVLTF
CDR3nt: TGTGCCAGCGTTACAGGGGGGTCTGGGGCCAACGTCCTGACTTTC

d_gene: .
v_gene: TRBV7-8
j_gene: TRBJ1-1
CDR3aa: CASRRPPGTEAFF
CDR3nt: TGTGCCAGCAGGCGCCCCCCCGGCACTGAAGCTTTCTTT

d_gene: TRBD2
v_gene: TRBV10-3
j_gene: TRBJ2-3
CDR3aa: CATYPRLAGTDTQYF
CDR3nt: TGTGCCACTTACCCCAGGCTAGCGGGGACAGATACGCAGTATTTT

d_gene: .
v_gene: TRBV9
j_gene: TRBJ2-1
CDR3aa: CASSVGATGHEQFF
CDR3nt: TGTGCCAGCAGCGTGGGGGCGACGGGCCATGAGCAGTTCTTC

d_gene: .
v_gene: TRBV18
j_gene: TRBJ2-2
CDR3aa: CASSRSRGTSATIRMAGELFF
CDR3nt: TGTGCCAGCTCCCGATCTCGAGGGACAAGTGCGACTATCAGGATGGCCGGGGAGCTGTTTTTT

d_gene: TRBD1
v_gene: TRBV5-6
j_gene: TRBJ2-7
CDR3aa: CASRRGTGAYEQYF
CDR3nt: TGTGCCAGCAGGCGAGGGACAGGGGCCTACGAGCAGTACTTC

d_gene: TRBD1
v_gene: TRBV11-2
j_gene: TRBJ2-3
CDR3aa: CASSLGHRGTDTQYF
CDR3nt: TGTGCCAGCAGCTTAGGGCACAGGGGGACAGATACGCAGTATTTT

d_gene: TRBD1
v_gene: TRBV7-6
j_gene: TRBJ1-3
CDR3aa: CASSSRLDREMLYSGNTIYF
CDR3nt: TGTGCCAGCAGCTCCCGTTTGGACAGGGAGATGCTCTACTCTGGAAACACCATATATTTT

d_gene: .
v_gene: TRBV10-3
j_gene: TRBJ1-5
CDR3aa: CAISSTVSNQPQHF
CDR3nt: TGTGCCATCAGTTCGACAGTTAGCAATCAGCCCCAGCATTTT

d_gene: .
v_gene: TRBV4-3
j_gene: TRBJ2-3
CDR3aa: CASGVGVGTDTQYF
CDR3nt: TGCGCCAGCGGAGTAGGTGTGGGCACAGATACGCAGTATTTT

d_gene: TRBD1
v_gene: TRBV7-8
j_gene: TRBJ2-1
CDR3aa: CASRYGTGQYNEQFF
CDR3nt: TGTGCCAGCAGATACGGGACAGGGCAGTACAATGAGCAGTTCTTC

d_gene: .
v_gene: TRBV7-2
j_gene: TRBJ1-1
CDR3aa: CASSLDGEDTEAFF
CDR3nt: TGTGCCAGCAGCTTAGACGGGGAGGACACTGAAGCTTTCTTT

d_gene: TRBD2
v_gene: TRBV5-1
j_gene: TRBJ2-2
CDR3aa: CASSFPSGGANTGELFF
CDR3nt: TGCGCCAGCAGCTTTCCCAGCGGGGGGGCGAACACCGGGGAGCTGTTTTTT

d_gene: .
v_gene: TRBV7-9
j_gene: TRBJ1-2
CDR3aa: CASSPQGNYGYTF
CDR3nt: TGTGCCAGCAGCCCCCAGGGGAACTATGGCTACACCTTC

d_gene: .
v_gene: TRBV7-2
j_gene: TRBJ2-4
CDR3aa: CASRPGSQGNIQYF
CDR3nt: TGTGCCAGCAGACCTGGTAGCCAAGGAAACATTCAGTACTTC

d_gene: .
v_gene: TRBV19
j_gene: TRBJ1-5
CDR3aa: CASSGIYSNQPQHF
CDR3nt: TGTGCCAGTAGTGGCATTTATAGCAATCAGCCCCAGCATTTT

d_gene: TRBD2
v_gene: TRBV28
j_gene: TRBJ2-3
CDR3aa: CASSLGGSTDTQYF
CDR3nt: TGTGCCAGCAGTTTGGGGGGGAGCACAGATACGCAGTATTTT

d_gene: .
v_gene: TRBV5-6
j_gene: TRBJ1-1
CDR3aa: CASSLPWQDTEAFF
CDR3nt: TGTGCCAGCAGCTTGCCTTGGCAGGACACTGAAGCTTTCTTT

d_gene: .
v_gene: TRBV29-1
j_gene: TRBJ2-6
CDR3aa: CSVHRGGANVLTF
CDR3nt: TGCAGCGTCCACCGGGGAGGGGCCAACGTCCTGACTTTC

d_gene: .
v_gene: TRBV6-6
j_gene: TRBJ1-3
CDR3aa: CASSYQGRMKGNTIYF
CDR3nt: TGTGCCAGCAGTTACCAGGGGCGTATGAAAGGAAACACCATATATTTT

d_gene: TRBD1
v_gene: TRBV5-1
j_gene: TRBJ1-6
CDR3aa: CASSLAGTDSPLHF
CDR3nt: TGCGCCAGCAGCTTGGCGGGGACAGATTCACCCCTCCACTTT

d_gene: .
v_gene: TRBV9
j_gene: TRBJ1-4
CDR3aa: CASSVASQGNEKLFF
CDR3nt: TGTGCCAGCAGCGTAGCCTCACAGGGCAATGAAAAACTGTTTTTT

d_gene: .
v_gene: TRBV25-1
j_gene: TRBJ2-3
CDR3aa: CASSFTGQGRDTQYF
CDR3nt: TGTGCCAGCAGTTTCACCGGGCAGGGTAGAGATACGCAGTATTTT

d_gene: TRBD1
v_gene: TRBV5-1
j_gene: TRBJ1-1
CDR3aa: CASSSPTTGGNTEAFF
CDR3nt: TGCGCCAGCAGCTCGCCCACTACAGGGGGGAACACTGAAGCTTTCTTT

d_gene: .
v_gene: TRBV5-3
j_gene: TRBJ1-2
CDR3aa: CARSLHCPRTF
CDR3nt: TGTGCCAGAAGCTTGCATTGTCCGAGAACCTTC

d_gene: .
v_gene: TRBV29-1
j_gene: TRBJ1-1
CDR3aa: CSAQRGNTEAFF
CDR3nt: TGCAGCGCCCAGAGAGGGAACACTGAAGCTTTCTTT

d_gene: TRBD1
v_gene: TRBV5-4
j_gene: TRBJ1-1
CDR3aa: CASSAGPGQWAITEAFF
CDR3nt: TGTGCCAGCAGCGCCGGACCGGGACAGTGGGCGATCACTGAAGCTTTCTTT

d_gene: .
v_gene: TRBV5-6
j_gene: TRBJ2-2
CDR3aa: CASSLSGLFGELFF
CDR3nt: TGTGCCAGCAGCCTATCGGGACTTTTCGGGGAGCTGTTTTTT

d_gene: TRBD1
v_gene: TRBV6-5
j_gene: TRBJ1-5
CDR3aa: CASSSYRGGNQPQHF
CDR3nt: TGTGCCAGCAGTTCCTACAGGGGAGGCAATCAGCCCCAGCATTTT

d_gene: .
v_gene: TRBV11-2
j_gene: TRBJ1-5
CDR3aa: CASSPSTGNQPQHF
CDR3nt: TGTGCCAGCAGCCCTTCTACAGGGAATCAGCCCCAGCATTTT

d_gene: TRBD1
v_gene: TRBV2
j_gene: TRBJ1-1
CDR3aa: CAIKPGQGFAEAFF
CDR3nt: TGTGCCATCAAACCGGGACAGGGTTTTGCTGAAGCTTTCTTT

d_gene: .
v_gene: TRBV15
j_gene: TRBJ2-1
CDR3aa: CATSSRNGVSDEQFF
CDR3nt: TGTGCCACCAGCAGCCGCAACGGGGTGTCGGATGAGCAGTTCTTC

d_gene: TRBD1
v_gene: TRBV9
j_gene: TRBJ1-1
CDR3aa: CASSFAGTGPTEAFF
CDR3nt: TGTGCCAGCAGCTTTGCCGGGACAGGGCCCACTGAAGCTTTCTTT

d_gene: .
v_gene: TRBV20-1
j_gene: TRBJ1-1
CDR3aa: CSAPQVVAAFF
CDR3nt: TGCAGTGCTCCCCAGGTGGTGGCAGCTTTCTTT

d_gene: .
v_gene: TRBV19
j_gene: TRBJ1-5
CDR3aa: CASSEKQGLSNQPQHF
CDR3nt: TGTGCCAGTAGTGAAAAACAGGGCTTGAGCAATCAGCCCCAGCATTTT